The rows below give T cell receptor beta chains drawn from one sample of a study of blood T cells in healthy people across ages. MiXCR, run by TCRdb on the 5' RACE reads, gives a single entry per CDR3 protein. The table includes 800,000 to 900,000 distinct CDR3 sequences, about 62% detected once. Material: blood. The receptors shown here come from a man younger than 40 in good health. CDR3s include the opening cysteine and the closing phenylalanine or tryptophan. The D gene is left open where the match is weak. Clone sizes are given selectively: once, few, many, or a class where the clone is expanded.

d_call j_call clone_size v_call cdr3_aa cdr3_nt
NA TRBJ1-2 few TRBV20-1 CSARRLASYGYTF TGCAGTGCCCGACGACTCGCCAGCTATGGCTACACCTTC
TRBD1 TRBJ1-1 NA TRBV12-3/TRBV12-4 CASTQQTGRTEAFF TGTGCCAGCACTCAACAGACAGGGCGAACTGAAGCTTTCTTT
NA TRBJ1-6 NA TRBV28 CASSPADKLNSPLHF TGTGCCAGCAGTCCCGCCGACAAATTGAATTCACCCCTCCACTTT
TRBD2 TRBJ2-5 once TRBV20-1 CSATLAGGGGTQYF TGCAGTGCCACCCTAGCGGGGGGAGGTGGGACCCAGTACTTC
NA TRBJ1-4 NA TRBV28 CASEKRREKLFF TGTGCCAGCGAAAAAAGGAGAGAAAAACTGTTTTTT
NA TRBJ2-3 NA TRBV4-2 CASSQGIGLEGVGTDTQYF TGTGCCAGCAGCCAAGGAATCGGGCTCGAGGGGGTGGGCACAGATACGCAGTATTTT
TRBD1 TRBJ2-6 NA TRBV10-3 CAISGQGARGANVLTF TGTGCCATCAGTGGTCAGGGGGCGCGCGGGGCCAACGTCCTGACTTTC
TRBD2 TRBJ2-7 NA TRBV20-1 CSARDIAGGTYEQYF TGCAGTGCTAGGGATATAGCGGGGGGCACCTACGAGCAGTACTTC
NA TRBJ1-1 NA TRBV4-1 CASSHYPSKTEAFF TGCGCCAGCAGCCACTATCCTTCCAAGACTGAAGCTTTCTTT
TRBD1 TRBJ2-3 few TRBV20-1 CSATGQTDTQYF TGCAGTGCTACGGGACAGACAGATACGCAGTATTTT
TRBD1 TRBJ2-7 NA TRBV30 CAWSSLRDRGHYEQYF TGTGCCTGGAGTTCACTCCGGGACAGGGGGCACTACGAGCAGTACTTC
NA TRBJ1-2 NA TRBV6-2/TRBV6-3 CASSYGDYGYTF TGTGCCAGCAGTTACGGGGACTATGGCTACACCTTC
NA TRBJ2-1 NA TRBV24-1 CATSDPQLSNEQFF TGTGCCACCAGTGATCCCCAGCTATCCAATGAGCAGTTCTTC
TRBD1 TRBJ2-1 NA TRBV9 CASSQGQSSYNEQFF TGTGCCAGCAGCCAGGGACAGAGCTCCTACAATGAGCAGTTCTTC
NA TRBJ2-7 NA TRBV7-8 CASSSGSRGYNEQYF TGTGCCAGCAGCTCAGGGTCGAGGGGCTACAATGAGCAGTACTTC
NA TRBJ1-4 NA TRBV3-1 CASSQGTLLFF TGTGCCAGCAGCCAAGGGACCCTACTGTTTTTT
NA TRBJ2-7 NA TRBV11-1 CASSLIPSGGYEQYF TGTGCCAGCAGCTTAATCCCCTCGGGCGGCTACGAGCAGTACTTC
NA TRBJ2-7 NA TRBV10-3 CAISEGPESSYEQYF TGTGCCATCAGTGAAGGACCAGAAAGCTCCTACGAGCAGTACTTC
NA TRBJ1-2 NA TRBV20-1 CSASGIGMQGHGYTF TGCAGTGCTAGTGGGATAGGGATGCAGGGCCATGGCTACACCTTC
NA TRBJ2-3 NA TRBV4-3 CASSQEGIDTDTQYF TGCGCCAGCAGCCAAGAGGGGATAGACACAGATACGCAGTATTTT
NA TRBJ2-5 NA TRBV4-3 CASSQDQWGTQYF TGCGCCAGCAGCCAAGATCAGTGGGGGACCCAGTACTTC
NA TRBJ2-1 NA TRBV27 CASSAPGGPSVQGFF TGTGCCAGCAGTGCCCCCGGGGGGCCGAGTGTGCAAGGGTTCTTC
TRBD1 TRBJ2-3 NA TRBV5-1 CASSLADRVTDTQYF TGCGCCAGCAGCTTGGCGGACAGGGTAACAGATACGCAGTATTTT
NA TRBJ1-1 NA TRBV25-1 CASGLNTEAFF TGTGCCAGCGGTCTGAACACTGAAGCTTTCTTT
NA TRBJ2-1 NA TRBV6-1 CASRLGPTPGGEQFF TGTGCCAGCCGCCTCGGCCCTACCCCTGGGGGTGAGCAGTTCTTC
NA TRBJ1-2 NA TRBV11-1 CASSLERSYGYTF TGTGCCAGCAGCTTAGAACGGAGCTATGGCTACACCTTC
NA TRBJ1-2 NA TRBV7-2 CASSLNRLNYGYTF TGTGCCAGCAGCTTAAACCGCCTTAACTATGGCTACACCTTC
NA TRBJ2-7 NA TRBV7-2 CASSTSRGRADSYEQYF TGTGCCAGCAGCACGTCCAGGGGACGAGCGGACTCCTACGAGCAGTACTTC
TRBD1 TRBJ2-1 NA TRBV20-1 CSATDRGENEQFF TGCAGTGCTACAGACAGGGGTGAAAATGAGCAGTTCTTC
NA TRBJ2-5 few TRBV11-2 CASSLDLGGLETQYF TGTGCCAGCAGCTTAGATTTGGGGGGCCTAGAGACCCAGTACTTC
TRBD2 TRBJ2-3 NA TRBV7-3 CASSLAGEYTDTQYF TGTGCCAGCAGCCTAGCGGGGGAGTACACAGATACGCAGTATTTT
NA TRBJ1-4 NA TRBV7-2 CASSFGLRQWEEKLFF TGTGCCAGCAGCTTCGGACTGAGGCAATGGGAGGAAAAACTGTTTTTT
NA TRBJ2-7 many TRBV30 CAWIRDVGTYEQYF TGTGCCTGGATAAGGGACGTGGGTACCTACGAGCAGTACTTC
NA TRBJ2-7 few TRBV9 CASRSPYEQYF TGTGCCAGCAGAAGTCCCTACGAGCAGTACTTC
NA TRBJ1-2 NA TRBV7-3 CASSPGGGAGNGYTF TGTGCCAGCAGCCCCGGGGGGGGCGCGGGGAATGGCTACACCTTC
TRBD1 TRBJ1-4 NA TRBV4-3 CASSQLGGTNEKLFF TGCGCCAGCAGCCAGCTAGGGGGCACTAATGAAAAACTGTTTTTT
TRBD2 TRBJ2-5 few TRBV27 CASSLSLAGPQETQYF TGTGCCAGCAGTTTATCCTTAGCGGGGCCCCAAGAGACCCAGTACTTC
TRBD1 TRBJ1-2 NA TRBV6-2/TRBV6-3 CASGTGGYGYTF TGTGCCAGCGGGACAGGGGGCTACGGCTACACCTTC
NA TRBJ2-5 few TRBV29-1 CSARRSLQETQYF TGCAGCGCTAGACGGTCACTTCAAGAGACCCAGTACTTC
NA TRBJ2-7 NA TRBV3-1 CASSQGVRFYEQYF TGTGCCAGCAGCCAAGGTGTCAGGTTCTACGAGCAGTACTTC
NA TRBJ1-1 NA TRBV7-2 CASSYADGGNTEAFF TGTGCCAGCAGCTACGCAGATGGGGGGAACACTGAAGCTTTCTTT
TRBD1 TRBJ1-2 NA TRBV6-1 CASSEALQGDYGYTF TGTGCCAGCAGTGAAGCGTTACAGGGGGACTATGGCTACACCTTC
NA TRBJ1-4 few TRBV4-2 CASSQDLGGGEKLFF TGTGCCAGCAGCCAAGACTTGGGGGGTGGAGAAAAACTGTTTTTT
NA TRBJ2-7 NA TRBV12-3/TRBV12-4 CASSLWARTYEQYF TGTGCCAGCAGTTTGTGGGCGAGGACCTACGAGCAGTACTTC
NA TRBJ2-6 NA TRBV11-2 CASSYVWGTGANVLTF TGTGCCAGCAGTTACGTGTGGGGGACTGGGGCCAACGTCCTGACTTTC
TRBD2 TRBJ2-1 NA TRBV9 CASSGEGRLAGNYNEQFF TGTGCCAGCAGCGGCGAAGGCCGACTAGCGGGGAACTACAATGAGCAGTTCTTC
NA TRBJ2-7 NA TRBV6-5 CASSYPVGVQRVSYEQYF TGTGCCAGCAGTTACCCTGTAGGTGTTCAGAGGGTTTCCTACGAGCAGTACTTC
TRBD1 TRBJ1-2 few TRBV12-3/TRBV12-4 CASRLTGDLGGYTF TGTGCCAGCAGGCTTACAGGGGACCTGGGAGGCTACACCTTC
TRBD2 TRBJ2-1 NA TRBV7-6 CASSLVASGGPSSYNEQFF TGTGCCAGCAGCTTAGTAGCTAGCGGGGGGCCGAGCTCCTACAATGAGCAGTTCTTC
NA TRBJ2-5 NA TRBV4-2 CASTPGGTGETQYF TGTGCCAGCACCCCCGGCGGGACTGGGGAGACCCAGTACTTC
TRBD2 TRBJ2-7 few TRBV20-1 CSADRTSGYEQYF TGCAGTGCCGATAGGACTAGCGGTTACGAGCAGTACTTC
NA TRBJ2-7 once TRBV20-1 CSAVYRDSHEQYF TGCAGTGCTGTTTACCGGGACTCCCACGAGCAGTACTTC
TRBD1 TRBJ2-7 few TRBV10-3 CAISNRDRVVYEQYF TGTGCCATCAGTAACCGGGACAGGGTCGTCTACGAGCAGTACTTC
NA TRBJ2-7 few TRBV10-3 CAISPQGQTYEQYF TGTGCCATCAGCCCACAAGGTCAGACCTACGAGCAGTACTTC
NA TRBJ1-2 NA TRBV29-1 CSGSLLADNYGYTF TGCAGCGGTTCCCTTCTGGCGGATAACTATGGCTACACCTTC
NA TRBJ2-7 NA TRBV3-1 CASSPRLGDYEQYF TGTGCCAGCAGCCCGCGACTAGGGGACTACGAGCAGTACTTC
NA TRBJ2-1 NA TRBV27 CASSLSEDSYNEQFF TGTGCCAGCAGTTTAAGTGAGGACAGCTACAATGAGCAGTTCTTC
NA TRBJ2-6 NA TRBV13 CASSTRVAYSGANVLTF TGTGCCAGCAGCACCAGGGTTGCCTACTCTGGGGCCAACGTCCTGACTTTC
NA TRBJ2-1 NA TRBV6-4 CASSAGREQFF TGTGCCAGCAGTGCGGGCAGGGAGCAGTTCTTC